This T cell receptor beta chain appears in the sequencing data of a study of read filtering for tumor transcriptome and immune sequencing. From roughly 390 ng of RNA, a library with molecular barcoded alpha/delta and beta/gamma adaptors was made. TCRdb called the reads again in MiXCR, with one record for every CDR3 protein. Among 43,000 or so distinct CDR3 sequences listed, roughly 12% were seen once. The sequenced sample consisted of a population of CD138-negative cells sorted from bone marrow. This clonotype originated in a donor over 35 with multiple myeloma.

The DNA of the CDR3 is TGTGCCAGCAGTTTATACAAAAACCAAGAGACCCAGTACTTC. Amino acid sequence: CASSLYKNQETQYF. The chain combines TRBV28 with TRBJ2-5; D not certain. The germline gives CDR1 MDHEN, CDR2 SYDVKM. The CDR3 is 14 amino acids. Trimming removed 1 base from V and 0 bases from J, with 6 bases in between.